One and the same sample provided the 27 T cell receptor beta chains below, sequenced in a study of human T cells and chemical hapten exposure. TCRdb passed the RACE reads through MiXCR, listing each CDR3 protein once. The sample lists some 200,000 distinct CDR3 sequences, about 22% seen once, with about 6.7% in the top ten. Time point noted: patch test 1, 2 weeks after DPC sensitization. Treatment meaning: therapeutic diphenylcyclopropenone sensitization with weekly scalp DPC. Sequences were derived from whole blood, sampled in connection with sensitization to the hapten diphenylcyclopropenone (DPC). The receptors derive from a woman aged 45-65 years with alopecia areata. Some clones in this sample may be carry-over from other donors' samples.

This chain connects TRBV5-4 to TRBJ2-2, with 9 bases identical to TRBD2. This CDR3 is built from 16 residues. V lost 5 bases to trimming and J lost 4 bases; unmatched junction nucleotides: 9. Germline V gene data show CDR1 as SGHNT and CDR2 as YYREEE (reference sequence). The CDR3: CASSGKAGGPTGELFF. The CDR3 DNA reads TGTGCCAGCAGTGGGAAGGCGGGAGGGCCCACCGGGGAGCTGTTTTTT.

The chain carries TRBV5-6 and TRBJ1-2, with D unclear. The CDR3 is 14 amino acids. The ends were cut back, 0 bases at V and 4 bases at J, with 10 bases in the middle. Germline CDR1 reads SGHDT; CDR2 reads YYEEEE. CDR3 in DNA: TGTGCCAGCAGCTTGGAACGGACCATCTATGGCTACACCTTC. Protein: CASSLERTIYGYTF. Full variable domain (rest looked up from reference TRBV5-6 and TRBJ1-2): DAGVTQSPTHLIKTRGQQVTLRCSPKSGHDTVSWYQQALGQGPQFIFQYYEEEERQRGNFPDRFSGHQFPNYSSELNVNALLLGDSALYLCASSLERTIYGYTFGSGTRLTVV.

This clonotype was seen many times. The chain has TRBV20-1 and TRBJ2-7; 8 nucleotides match TRBD2. V lost 5 bases and J lost 2; bases outside the gene matches: 2. This CDR3 comprises 12 residues. CDR1 DFQATT and CDR2 SNEGSKA come from the germline V gene (reference sequence). The CDR3: CSAERETYEQYF. The CDR3 DNA sequence: TGCAGTGCTGAGCGGGAGACCTACGAGCAGTACTTC.

Here the CDR3 reads CASSEGLAGGPYEQYF. The CDR3 nucleotides are TGCGCCAGCAGCGAGGGACTAGCGGGAGGGCCCTACGAGCAGTACTTC. The genes are TRBV5-1 and TRBJ2-7; the match to TRBD2 covers 16 bases. V lost 4 bases and J lost 2; bases outside the gene matches: 3. The germline gives CDR1 SGHRS, CDR2 YFSETQ. The CDR3 runs to 16 residues.

The rearrangement uses TRBV10-3 and TRBJ2-3; either TRBD1 or TRBD2 may fit D (5 bases each). The CDR3 length is 14 residues. Deletions cut 4 bases from V and 4 bases from J, with 12 bases between. Germline assignment: CDR1 ENHRY and CDR2 SYGVKD. CDR3 nucleotides: TGTGCCATCAGTGTCCCGGGACGGGCAGATACGCAGTATTTT. Amino acids: CAISVPGRADTQYF.

A note on this clonotype: One junction end does not reproduce the germline sequence, and a read error may be involved. The rearrangement uses TRBV7-2 and TRBJ2-2; 9 bases are a match to TRBD2. Per the germline V gene, CDR1 is SGHTA and CDR2 is FQGNSA. The CDR3 sequence is 15 residues long. The CDR3 bases are TGTGCCAGCAGTCCCTTAGCGGGAGCGGTCGGGGAGCTGTCTTTT. Protein product: CASSPLAGAVGELSF.

This clonotype occurred a few times. V is TRBV3-1 and J is TRBJ1-2, with D possibly matching TRBD1 (6 bases). There are 15 residues in the CDR3. V lost 1 base and J 6 bases, leaving 15 bases between the germline ends. Germline CDR1 is LGHDT and CDR2 is YNNKEL (reference sequence). As DNA, the CDR3 is TGTGCCAGCAGCCAAGGGGATGGGGGCGTCCATGGCTACACCTTC. Translation: CASSQGDGGVHGYTF.

This clonotype was detected only a few times. This chain links TRBV2 with TRBJ2-1; 7 bases align to TRBD2. CDR1 is SNHLY and CDR2 is FYNNEI in the germline V gene. The ends lost 2 bases at V and 0 bases at J; junction bases unmatched: 1. The CDR3 runs to 15 residues. CDR3 in DNA: TGTGCCAGCAGTGAAACGGGGGGCTCCTACAATGAGCAGTTCTTC. Its protein product is CASSETGGSYNEQFF.

CDR3 sequence reads: CAISESGEQFF. DNA for the CDR3: TGTGCCATCAGTGAGTCGGGTGAGCAGTTCTTC. The J gene is TRBJ2-1, the V gene TRBV10-3, with D hard to call. The CDR3 is 11 residues long. Trimming left V 0 bases short and J 9 bases short, with 3 bases between. Germline-derived CDR1 and CDR2 are ENHRY and SYGVKD.

The chain couples TRBV5-1 to TRBJ2-7; 13 bases are a match to TRBD2. Trimming removed 4 bases from V and 1 base from J; junction bases left unmatched: 8. CDR3 size: 17 residues. The germline V gene has CDR1 SGHRS and CDR2 YFSETQ. The CDR3: CASSLRLAGGSSYEQYF. The CDR3 DNA reads as TGCGCCAGCAGCCTCCGACTAGCGGGAGGTTCTTCCTACGAGCAGTACTTC.

V usage is TRBV7-2 and J usage is TRBJ2-1; 7 bases are a match to TRBD2. CDR1 SGHTA and CDR2 FQGNSA come from the germline V gene. This CDR3 contains 14 residues. J was trimmed by 9 bases and V by 1 base; bases with no gene match: 6. The CDR3 loop is CASSLGYGRSEQFF. In nucleotides, the CDR3 is TGTGCCAGCAGCTTAGGGTACGGGAGGTCTGAGCAGTTCTTC.

The chain links TRBV3-1 to TRBJ2-3; weak D call: TRBD2 (5 bases). Trimming shortened V by 4 bases and J by 5 bases, and 7 bases separated the two germline ends. Germline V gives CDR1 LGHDT, CDR2 YNNKEL (reference sequence). CDR3 size: 12 residues. The CDR3, as DNA: TGTGCCAGCAGCCCTACTAGAGATACGCAGTATTTT. Translation gives CASSPTRDTQYF.

The chain is built from TRBV7-9 and TRBJ2-5; D is unresolved. V was shortened by 8 bases and J by 0 bases, with 13 bases between the two germline ends. The CDR3 runs 14 residues. Germline loops: CDR1 SEHNR, CDR2 FQNEAQ (reference sequence). CDR3 sequence reads: CASASPQNQETQYF. In nucleotides, the CDR3 is TGTGCCAGCGCCTCCCCCCAGAACCAAGAGACCCAGTACTTC.

This clonotype was counted only a few times. The genes are TRBV7-9 and TRBJ2-3; D may be TRBD2 (6 bases). CDR1 SEHNR and CDR2 FQNEAQ come from the germline V gene (reference sequence). Trimming stripped 5 bases from V and 1 base from J, with 16 bases between. The CDR3 consists of 16 residues. CDR3 sequence (DNA): TGTGCCAGCAGCCCCCCTAGGGCTAGCGGCACAGATACGCAGTATTTT. This codes for CASSPPRASGTDTQYF.

This clonotype has at least ten counts. The chain recombines TRBV10-1 with TRBJ1-6; D perhaps matches TRBD1 (5 bases). The V and J ends lost 6 bases and 6 bases respectively, with 15 bases between them. Looked up from germline, CDR1 is WNHNN and CDR2 is SYGVQD (reference sequence). The CDR3 has 15 amino acids. CDR3 loop: CASSLGRPSNSPLHF. The CDR3 nucleotides are TGCGCCAGCAGCTTGGGACGGCCGAGTAATTCACCCCTCCACTTT.

The chain employs TRBV5-1 and TRBJ1-1, with 7 positions matching TRBD1. Germline loops: CDR1 SGHRS, CDR2 YFSETQ. Germline trimming cut 4 bases from V and 5 bases from J; bases unmatched to any gene: 11. This CDR3 is built from 15 residues. In DNA form, the CDR3 reads TGCGCCAGCAGCCTCAGGACAGGTGGGGGAACTGAAGCTTTCTTT. Protein sequence: CASSLRTGGGTEAFF.

The chain joins TRBV20-1 to TRBJ2-6; D remains ambiguous. Germline CDR1 reads DFQATT; CDR2 reads SNEGSKA (reference sequence). The CDR3 sequence is 16 residues long. Trimming left V 3 bases short and J 0 bases short, with 12 bases between. CDR3 bases: TGCAGTGCTAGCCCCGTGGGCGACTCTGGGGCCAACGTCCTGACTTTC. This encodes CSASPVGDSGANVLTF.

This clonotype was found a few times. This rearrangement joins TRBV27 to TRBJ1-5, with D unclear. This CDR3 is 13 amino acids long. V shed 5 bases and J shed 7 bases, with 12 bases lying between them. In germline, CDR1 is MNHEY, CDR2 SMNVEV (reference sequence). CDR3 amino acids: CASSVWGRQPQHF. The DNA for the CDR3 is TGTGCCAGCAGTGTCTGGGGAAGACAGCCCCAGCATTTT.

This clonotype appeared a few times. The chain joins TRBV5-1 to TRBJ2-1, with TRBD1 as a possible D gene (6 bases). V shed 3 bases and J shed 6 bases, with 13 bases lying between them. Looked up from germline, CDR1 is SGHRS and CDR2 is YFSETQ. CDR3 length equals 14 residues. The CDR3 nucleotides are TGCGCCAGCAGCTCCCGGACAGCTTTCAATGAGCAGTTCTTC. It is translated as CASSSRTAFNEQFF.

Only a few counts were recorded for this clonotype. The rearrangement joins TRBV5-1 to TRBJ2-7; 13 nucleotides align to TRBD2. This CDR3 has 13 residues. Germline V lookup: CDR1 SGHRS, CDR2 YFSETQ. The V segment lost 5 bases and the J segment 6 bases; nucleotides outside the gene matches: 2. The CDR3 sequence: CASRGTSGIEQYF. The DNA for the CDR3 is TGCGCCAGCAGAGGGACTAGCGGGATCGAGCAGTACTTC.

There are a few counts of this clonotype. V gene TRBV14 combines with J gene TRBJ2-3, with 11 bases that match TRBD2. V was pared by 3 bases and J by 3 bases, with 8 bases of the junction left unmatched. The CDR3 has 17 amino acids. Germline lookup yields CDR1 SGHDN and CDR2 FVKESK. CDR3: CASSQSTSGVWTDTQYF. As DNA, the CDR3 is TGTGCCAGCAGCCAGTCGACTAGCGGGGTGTGGACAGATACGCAGTATTTT.

V is TRBV5-6 and J is TRBJ1-1; D uncertain. This CDR3 is built from 14 residues. Trimming removed 4 bases at V and 1 base at J, with 11 bases between. Germline V lookup: CDR1 SGHDT, CDR2 YYEEEE. In nucleotides, the CDR3 is TGTGCCAGCAGCCCCCTTGGACCGAACACTGAAGCTTTCTTT. This codes for CASSPLGPNTEAFF.

The chain links TRBV27 to TRBJ2-5; TRBD1 matches 8 bases. CDR3 length equals 18 residues. Germline V gives CDR1 MNHEY, CDR2 SMNVEV (reference sequence). Trimming cost V 7 bases and J 4 bases; bases outside gene matches: 20. CDR3 sequence: CASTSHPIGRGPLETQYF. For the CDR3, the DNA is TGTGCCAGCACTTCCCACCCTATAGGCAGGGGGCCGCTAGAGACCCAGTACTTC.

The chain employs TRBV2 and TRBJ2-3, with 7 bases that match TRBD2. CDR1 and CDR2 (germline): SNHLY, FYNNEI. J was trimmed by 9 bases and V by 10 bases; bases with no gene match: 19. The CDR3 is 15 amino acids. The CDR3 bases are TGTGCCACCAGGGATTGGGGGGGAGCCACTACCACGCAGTATTTT. Protein sequence: CATRDWGGATTTQYF.

This clonotype occurred a few times. This chain joins TRBV3-1 and TRBJ2-4; no reliable D call. The CDR3 has 14 residues. Germline CDR1 and CDR2: LGHDT and YNNKEL (reference sequence). V dropped 0 bases and J dropped 8 bases, with 11 bases sitting between them. CDR3 DNA sequence: TGTGCCAGCAGCCAAGAGGCAATCGGAGACATTCAGTACTTC. Encoded protein: CASSQEAIGDIQYF.

The genes are TRBV27 and TRBJ1-1; TRBD1 agrees at 10 bases. V trimming: 0 bases; J trimming: 5 bases; junction bases outside the gene matches: 6. CDR1 is MNHEY, CDR2 SMNVEV, per germline (reference sequence). The CDR3 loop spans 16 amino acids. CDR3 sequence (DNA): TGTGCCAGCAGTTTATCGCCCCGGACAGGGGGGACTGAAGCTTTCTTT. Amino acids: CASSLSPRTGGTEAFF.

V gene TRBV2 combines with J gene TRBJ2-1, with D hard to call. This CDR3 contains 15 residues. V was trimmed by 6 bases and J by 4 bases, leaving 16 bases between them. Germline V CDR1 and CDR2: SNHLY, FYNNEI. The CDR3, as DNA: TGTGCCAGCAGCCTTTTTGCGGAAAGTTACAATGAGCAGTTCTTC. Translating it yields CASSLFAESYNEQFF.